These T cell receptor beta chains were read from a single sample in a study of T cell repertoires in cytomegalovirus infection. These receptors' antigens are unknown. One entry per CDR3 protein results from TCRdb running MiXCR on the reads. The sample yields about a million distinct CDR3 sequences, roughly 31% seen once. This material consisted of cultured CD8+ T cells from PBMCs, taken from culture after CMV antigen stimulation. The receptors shown here come from a human donor in good health (CMV status not recorded). Some clones in this sample may be carry-over from other donors' samples. CDR3s leave out the opening cysteine and the closing phenylalanine or tryptophan. The order of the fields is CDR3 length, clone size, V gene, CDR3 protein. Size is stated for part of the rows, as once, few or many counts, or as a class when the clone is expanded.

12,few,TRBV4-2,ASSQDGGTDEQY
13,-,TRBV7-8,ASSPRTGPGNTIY
14,-,TRBV7-9,ASSSGRTGAYNEQF
11,-,TRBV4-1,ASSQEGRQPQH
14,few,TRBV5-4,ASSLITSGGSGELF
13,-,TRBV10-3,AISEPGQGASEAF
15,few,TRBV6-2/TRBV6-3,ASSYGSGQGRYGTQY
14,many,TRBV7-2,ASSLRSGGTSYEQY
12,many,TRBV7-2,ASWGQGKLTEAF
12,-,TRBV28,AIGQVTRDGSQY
13,-,TRBV12-3/TRBV12-4,ASSPTGLATGELF
10,-,TRBV19,ASSILTGELF
12,-,TRBV29-1,SVEGAGYQETQY
13,once,TRBV20-1,SARGSGQPSYEQY
15,-,TRBV7-9,ASSLDQTGSSLYGYT
12,-,TRBV7-3,ASSVGLNTGELF
14,once,TRBV29-1,SVEDPAKSSYNEQF
15,few,TRBV27,ASSLTRTISYNSPLH
14,few,TRBV6-5,ASSYSGQGSLNEQF
12,-,TRBV20-1,SASLRPANYGYT
10,many,TRBV10-3,AISALADTQY
14,many,TRBV7-8,ASNIPGQGNTGELF
10,many,TRBV7-6,ASSSRGYEQY
15,many,TRBV7-2,ASSLEFRGRITDTQY
12,many,TRBV6-2/TRBV6-3,ASISSRGVRELF
13,few,TRBV27,ASSLARQRADTQY
13,few,TRBV9,ASSVGGKRQETQY
14,-,TRBV7-8,ASSLSGAGFRETQY
15,-,TRBV5-6,ASRPTTGQGGDNEQF
14,few,TRBV6-2/TRBV6-3,ASTLAISAVADTQY
11,-,TRBV29-1,SVEPPRNTEAF
13,many,TRBV7-9,ASSLVGDFYNEQF
14,few,TRBV24-1,ATSDPLAVTTDTQY
13,-,TRBV5-8,ASSWRTSGGSEQY
11,-,TRBV12-3/TRBV12-4,ASSGGNWAPLH
10,many,TRBV7-6,ASSPLEYEQY
14,few,TRBV7-9,ASSPKEGRGTGELF
15,few,TRBV7-9,ASSLAEDRPNWGGYT
13,-,TRBV24-1,ATSDGTVMNTEAF
14,-,TRBV2,ASTGQGGINFNEQF
14,few,TRBV14,ASSQEFQTGIETQY
12,-,TRBV5-8,ASSFRLSDTEAF
13,-,TRBV5-4,ASSGGEVSRDEQY
15,-,TRBV2,ASRTRGRPSSYNEQF
12,few,TRBV27,ASRPEGMNNEQF
12,-,TRBV20-1,SASSWPAKNIQY
13,few,TRBV7-2,ASSLARSGVHEQY
12,-,TRBV25-1,ASSPTRVGYEQY
13,few,TRBV6-5,ASSFEGVGWDTQY
12,-,TRBV27,ASSNPGEFTEAF
13,-,TRBV7-6,ASSPRDIRTDTQY
10,many,TRBV5-1,ASSGGTTEAF
13,-,TRBV19,ASSIDSGGLDTQY
15,-,TRBV9,ASSVVDRGLRNTEAF
18,-,TRBV12-5,ASGARNQGDPTFSYNEQF